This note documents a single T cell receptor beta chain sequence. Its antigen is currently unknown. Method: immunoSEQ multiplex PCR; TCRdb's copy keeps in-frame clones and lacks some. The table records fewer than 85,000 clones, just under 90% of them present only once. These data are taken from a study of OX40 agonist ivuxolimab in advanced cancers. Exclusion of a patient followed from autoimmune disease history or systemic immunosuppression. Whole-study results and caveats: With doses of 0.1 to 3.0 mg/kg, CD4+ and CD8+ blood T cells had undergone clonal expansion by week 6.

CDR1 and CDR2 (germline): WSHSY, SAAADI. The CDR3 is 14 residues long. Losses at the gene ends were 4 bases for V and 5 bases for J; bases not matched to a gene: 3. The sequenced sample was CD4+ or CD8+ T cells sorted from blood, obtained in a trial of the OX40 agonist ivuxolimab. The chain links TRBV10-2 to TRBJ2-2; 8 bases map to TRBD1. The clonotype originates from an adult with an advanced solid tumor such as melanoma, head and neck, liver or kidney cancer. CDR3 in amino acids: CASSVTGGTGELFF. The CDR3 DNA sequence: TGCGCCAGCAGTGTCACAGGGGGGACCGGGGAGCTGTTTTTT.